The clone carrying this T cell receptor beta chain was detected only once. The ends lost 4 bases at V and 8 bases at J; junction bases unmatched: 2. The V gene's germline CDR1 is LNHDA and CDR2 SQIVND (reference sequence). This CDR3 comprises 15 residues. This sample was taken from a study of shared clonotypes between healthy human individuals. It was CD45RO-negative cells, positively selected for CCR7, that made up naive CD8 cells, with terminally differentiated effector memory CD45RA+ cells excluded. The assay used deep level. For each subset, genomic DNA was distributed in equal portions over several immunoSEQ plates. Assay used: immunoSEQ multiplex PCR; TCRdb lists only in-frame clones, some missing. Here the sample spans roughly 2 million clones, about 95% being singletons.

Material: naive CD8+ T cells sorted from blood. This chain joins TRBV19 and TRBJ2-1, with 16 bases aligning to TRBD2. The TCR was taken from a man aged 18 to 30 in good health. The CDR3 spells CASSTGTSGRDEQFF. CDR3 coding DNA: TGTGCCAGTAGTACGGGGACTAGCGGGAGGGATGAGCAGTTCTTC.